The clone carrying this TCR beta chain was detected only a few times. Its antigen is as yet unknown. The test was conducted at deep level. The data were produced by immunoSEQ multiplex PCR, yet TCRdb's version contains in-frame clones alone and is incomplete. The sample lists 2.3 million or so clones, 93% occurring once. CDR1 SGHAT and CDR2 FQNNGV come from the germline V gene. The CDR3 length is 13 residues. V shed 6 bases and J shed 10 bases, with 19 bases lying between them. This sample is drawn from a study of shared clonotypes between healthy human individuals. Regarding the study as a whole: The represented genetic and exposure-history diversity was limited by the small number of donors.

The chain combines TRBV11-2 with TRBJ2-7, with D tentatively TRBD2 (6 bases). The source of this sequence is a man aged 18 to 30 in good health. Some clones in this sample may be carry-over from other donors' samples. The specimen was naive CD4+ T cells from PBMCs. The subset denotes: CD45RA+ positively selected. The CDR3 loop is CASRLGRDSNQYF. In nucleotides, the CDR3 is TGTGCCAGCAGGCTAGGACGGGACTCTAATCAGTACTTC. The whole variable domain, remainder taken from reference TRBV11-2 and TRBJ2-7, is EAGVAQSPRYKIIEKRQSVAFWCNPISGHATLYWYQQILGQGPKLLIQFQNNGVVDDSQLPKDRFSAERLKGVDSTLKIQPAKLEDSAVYLCASRLGRDSNQYFGPGTRLTVT.